Following are 19 T cell receptor beta chains from one sample sequenced in a study of shared clonotypes between healthy human individuals (dated by TCRdb to about 2020). Receptor libraries were prepared by the immunoSEQ multiplex PCR assay. As stored in TCRdb, this immuneACCESS dataset retains in-frame rearrangements with V and J assigned. A fraction of the clones does not appear; measured against another copy, unresolved V genes explain less than half of the discrepancy, and the remainder lacks a known reason. This sample holds about 2.3 million clones; 93% were observed only once. About 0.39% of the sample comes from the top ten. Sample: naive CD4+ T cells from PBMCs. Reading the label with the study, this specimen's cell subset or site is: CD45RA+ positively selected. The receptors stem from a man between 18 and 35 years old in good health. Some clones in this sample may be carry-over from other donors' samples.

As DNA, the CDR3 is TGTGCCTGGACCCCGGCCATTGAAGCTTTCTTT. Its protein product is CAWTPAIEAFF. V usage is TRBV30 and J usage is TRBJ1-1; D is unresolved. The V gene's germline CDR1 is GTSNPN and CDR2 SVGIG (reference sequence). V was clipped by 4 bases and J by 7 bases, with 10 bases between them. The CDR3 spans 11 residues. Full variable domain (outside the CDR3, taken from reference TRBV30 and TRBJ1-1): SQTIHQWPATLVQPVGSPLSLECTVEGTSNPNLYWYRQAAGRGLQLLFYSVGIGQISSEVPQNLSASRPQDRQFILSSKKLLLSDSGFYLCAWTPAIEAFFGQGTRLTVV.

With regard to this clone: The same CDR3 arises from other DNA sequences in this sample as well. The chain uses TRBV7-3 and TRBJ2-1; 8 bases are shared with TRBD2. J lost 4 bases, V lost 2 bases, and 1 base had no gene match. CDR3 length equals 14 residues. CDR1 is SGHTA and CDR2 is FQGTGA in the germline V gene. CDR3 nucleotide sequence: TGTGCCAGCAGCTTACTAGCGGGTTACAATGAGCAGTTCTTC. Amino acid sequence: CASSLLAGYNEQFF.

V is TRBV6-1 and J is TRBJ2-7; 10 bases align to TRBD1. Germline assignment: CDR1 MNHNS and CDR2 SASEGT. J lost 7 bases, V lost 4 bases, and 10 bases had no gene match. This CDR3 is built from 15 residues. The CDR3 sequence is CASSVRDRGTGEQYF. For the CDR3, the DNA is TGTGCCAGCAGTGTACGGGACAGGGGCACGGGGGAGCAGTACTTC.

The chain combines TRBV28 with TRBJ2-3; D ambiguous. The CDR3 spans 14 residues. Trimming took off 2 bases at V and 1 base at J, with 7 bases between the two ends. The germline V gene has CDR1 MDHEN and CDR2 SYDVKM. CDR3 DNA: TGTGCCAGCAGTTTACCCCACGGCACAGATACGCAGTATTTT. Translating it yields CASSLPHGTDTQYF.

This chain connects TRBV6-6 to TRBJ1-1; D ambiguous. This CDR3 region has 14 residues. Germline lookup yields CDR1 MNHNY and CDR2 SVGAGI (reference sequence). Trimming removed 5 bases from V and 5 bases from J, with 15 bases in between. CDR3 in DNA: TGTGCCAGCAGTATCCTGGCGGTGGGAACTGAAGCTTTCTTT. Its protein product is CASSILAVGTEAFF.

The chain recombines TRBV18 with TRBJ2-3, with D perhaps matching TRBD1 or TRBD2 (5 bases each). This CDR3 comprises 18 residues. Germline V gene data show CDR1 as KGHSH and CDR2 as LQKENI. V was pared by 1 base and J by 0 bases, with 17 bases between. The chain's CDR3 is CASSPLGTGGFSTDTQYF. In DNA, the CDR3 is TGTGCCAGCTCACCACTCGGCACTGGGGGATTTAGCACAGATACGCAGTATTTT. The complete variable domain, with remaining parts taken from reference TRBV18 and TRBJ2-3, reads NAGVMQNPRHLVRRRGQEARLRCSPMKGHSHVYWYRQLPEEGLKFMVYLQKENIIDESGMPKERFSAEFPKEGPSILRIQQVVRGDSAAYFCASSPLGTGGFSTDTQYFGPGTRLTVL.

The chain carries TRBV20-1 and TRBJ1-1, with D unclear. The CDR3 sequence is 9 residues long. From germline, CDR1 is DFQATT and CDR2 SNEGSKA (reference sequence). CDR3 bases: TGCAAAGGATTGGAGGGAGCTTTCTTT. This gives the protein CKGLEGAFF.

V is TRBV5-1 and J is TRBJ2-2; D is unclear. The germline V and J ends were trimmed by 0 bases and 2 bases, with 8 bases remaining between them. CDR3 length equals 15 residues. The germline CDR1 and CDR2 sequences are SGHRS and YFSETQ. The CDR3 region has the DNA TGCGCCAGCAGCTTGGGACACGGTAACACCGGGGAGCTGTTTTTT. Residues: CASSLGHGNTGELFF.

The chain joins TRBV19 to TRBJ2-1; TRBD1 might be the D (5 bases). The CDR3 is 17 amino acids. V lost 6 bases and J lost 6, with 24 bases in between. In germline, CDR1 is LNHDA, CDR2 SQIVND (reference sequence). This chain's CDR3 is CASSNTPVGPLGNEQFF. For the CDR3, the DNA is TGTGCCAGTAGCAACACTCCCGTGGGGCCCTTAGGCAATGAGCAGTTCTTC.

The CDR3 sequence is CASSQPPGTSGETQYF. CDR3 in DNA: TGCGCCAGCAGCCAACCTCCCGGGACAAGCGGAGAGACCCAGTACTTC. J is TRBJ2-5 and V is TRBV4-1; possible D gene TRBD1, 6 bases. CDR3 size: 16 residues. V lost 2 bases and J lost 4, with 17 bases in between. The germline gives CDR1 MGHRA, CDR2 YSYEKL.

The chain joins TRBV6-1 to TRBJ2-1; D is unresolved. The V gene lost 5 bases and the J gene lost 2 bases, with 10 bases spanning the gap. The CDR3 is 14 residues long. Germline lookup yields CDR1 MNHNS and CDR2 SASEGT. In nucleotides, the CDR3 is TGTGCCAGCAGTTCCCAATCCCCCTACAATGAGCAGTTCTTC. This sequence encodes CASSSQSPYNEQFF.

V is TRBV7-2 and J is TRBJ2-7; 12 bases line up with TRBD2. J lost 5 bases, V lost 6 bases, and 5 bases had no gene match. From germline, CDR1 is SGHTA and CDR2 FQGNSA. This CDR3 has 14 amino acids. CDR3 DNA sequence: TGTGCCAGCAGGGAGACTAGCGGGAGCCACGAGCAGTACTTC. Protein product: CASRETSGSHEQYF.

Concerning this clone: This same CDR3 is encoded by further DNA sequences in the sample. The chain recombines TRBV2 with TRBJ1-5, with D unclear. The CDR3 is 13 residues long. V was clipped by 6 bases and J by 2 bases, with 8 bases between them. Germline lookup yields CDR1 SNHLY and CDR2 FYNNEI. In nucleotides, the CDR3 is TGTGCCAGCAGAGAGCAGGGCAATCAGCCCCAGCATTTT. Residues: CASREQGNQPQHF.

This clone was seen only once. The sample holds other DNA sequences that translate to the same CDR3. The chain links TRBV11-2 to TRBJ2-7, with 9 bases lining up with TRBD2. Germline V gene lookup returns CDR1 SGHAT and CDR2 FQNNGV. This CDR3 region has 14 residues. J gave up 0 bases and V 3 bases, and 0 bases lay outside the gene matches. This CDR3 is CASSFSGSSYEQYF. CDR3 sequence (DNA): TGTGCCAGCAGCTTTAGCGGGAGCTCCTACGAGCAGTACTTC.

A word on this clone: This sample also contains other DNA sequences that code for the same CDR3. V is TRBV7-3 and J is TRBJ2-5, with D possibly TRBD1 on 5 matching bases. The CDR3 length is 13 residues. Trimming stripped 5 bases from V and 5 bases from J, with 12 bases between. CDR1 SGHTA and CDR2 FQGTGA come from the germline V gene. The CDR3 DNA reads as TGTGCCAGCAGCCCCCAGGGCGGCGAGACCCAGTACTTC. It translates to CASSPQGGETQYF.

The CDR3 bases are TGTGCCAGCAGTTTATCACGCAGGGGAAACACCATATATTTT. Protein product: CASSLSRRGNTIYF. V is TRBV28 and J is TRBJ1-3; D is ambiguous. The V gene's germline CDR1 is MDHEN and CDR2 SYDVKM. Trimming shortened V by 1 base and J by 4 bases, and 8 bases separated the two germline ends. The CDR3 sequence is 14 residues long.

The chain uses TRBV7-9 and TRBJ2-1; D ambiguous. Trimming removed 3 bases from V and 14 bases from J, with 14 bases in between. The germline V gene has CDR1 SEHNR and CDR2 FQNEAQ (reference sequence). CDR3 length: 12 amino acids. CDR3 sequence (DNA): TGTGCCAGCAGCTTGAACCCAGGAGCCGAGTTCTTC. This encodes CASSLNPGAEFF.

This chain links TRBV4-1 with TRBJ2-5, with TRBD1 matching 7 bases. The CDR3 consists of 14 residues. Germline V gives CDR1 MGHRA, CDR2 YSYEKL. The J segment lost 2 bases and the V segment lost 4 bases, leaving 4 bases of the junction unmatched. The CDR3 sequence: CASSPPDRQETQYF. CDR3 in DNA: TGCGCCAGCAGCCCCCCGGACAGGCAAGAGACCCAGTACTTC.

This clone was detected a few times. This chain links TRBV28 with TRBJ2-1; possibly TRBD2 for D (6 bases). This CDR3 spans 16 amino acids. Trimming took 3 bases from V and 3 from J, leaving 15 bases between them. Looked up from germline, CDR1 is MDHEN and CDR2 is SYDVKM. The CDR3 reads CASSLRGLFFYNEQFF. CDR3 nucleotide sequence: TGTGCCAGCAGTTTGAGGGGACTCTTCTTCTACAATGAGCAGTTCTTC.